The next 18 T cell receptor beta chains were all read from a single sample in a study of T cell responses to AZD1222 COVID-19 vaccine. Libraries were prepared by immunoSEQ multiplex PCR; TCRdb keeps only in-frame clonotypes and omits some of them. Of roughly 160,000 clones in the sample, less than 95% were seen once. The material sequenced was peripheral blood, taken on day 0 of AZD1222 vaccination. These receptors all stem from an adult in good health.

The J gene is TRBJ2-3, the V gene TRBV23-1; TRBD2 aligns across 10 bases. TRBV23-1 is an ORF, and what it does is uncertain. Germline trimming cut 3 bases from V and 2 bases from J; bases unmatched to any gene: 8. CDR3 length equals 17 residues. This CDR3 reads CASSHLAGVRYTDTQYF. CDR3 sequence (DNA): TGCGCCAGCAGTCACCTAGCGGGGGTTCGGTACACAGATACGCAGTATTTT.

The CDR3 here is CASSPNSGANVLTF. CDR3 in DNA: TGTGCCAGCAGCCCTAACTCTGGGGCCAACGTCCTGACTTTC. The rearrangement joins TRBV28 to TRBJ2-6; D unresolved. Germline V gene data show CDR1 as MDHEN and CDR2 as SYDVKM. Between the trimmed V and J ends, which lost 6 bases and 0 bases, there was a span of 6 bases. The CDR3 totals 14 residues. Filled out from reference TRBV28 and TRBJ2-6, the complete variable domain reads DVKVTQSSRYLVKRTGEKVFLECVQDMDHENMFWYRQDPGLGLRLIYFSYDVKMKEKGDIPEGYSVSREKKERFSLILESASTNQTSMYLCASSPNSGANVLTFGAGSRLTVL.

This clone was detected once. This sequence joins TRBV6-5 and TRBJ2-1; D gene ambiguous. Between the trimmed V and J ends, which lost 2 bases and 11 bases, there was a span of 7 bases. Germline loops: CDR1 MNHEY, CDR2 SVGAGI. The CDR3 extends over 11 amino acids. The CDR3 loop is CASSYASKQFF. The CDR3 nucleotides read TGTGCCAGCAGTTACGCGTCTAAGCAGTTCTTC.

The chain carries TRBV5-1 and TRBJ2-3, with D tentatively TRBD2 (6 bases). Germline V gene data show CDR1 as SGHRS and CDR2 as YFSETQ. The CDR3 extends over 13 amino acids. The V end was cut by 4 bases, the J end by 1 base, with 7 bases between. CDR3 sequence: CASSPGGTDTQYF. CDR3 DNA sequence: TGCGCCAGCAGCCCGGGAGGCACAGATACGCAGTATTTT. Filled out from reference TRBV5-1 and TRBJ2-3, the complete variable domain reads KAGVTQTPRYLIKTRGQQVTLSCSPISGHRSVSWYQQTPGQGLQFLFEYFSETQRNKGNFPGRFSGRQFSNSRSEMNVSTLELGDSALYLCASSPGGTDTQYFGPGTRLTVL.

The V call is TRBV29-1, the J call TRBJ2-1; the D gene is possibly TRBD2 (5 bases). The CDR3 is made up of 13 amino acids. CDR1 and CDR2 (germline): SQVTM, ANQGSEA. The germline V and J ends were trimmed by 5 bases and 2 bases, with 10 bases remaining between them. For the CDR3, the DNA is TGCAGCGTTATGAGGGTGGCCTACAATGAGCAGTTCTTC. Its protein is CSVMRVAYNEQFF.

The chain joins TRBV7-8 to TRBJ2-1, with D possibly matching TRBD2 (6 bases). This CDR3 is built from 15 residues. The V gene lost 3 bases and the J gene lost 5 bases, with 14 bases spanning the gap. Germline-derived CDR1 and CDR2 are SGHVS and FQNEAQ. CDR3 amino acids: CASSFPGGNHNEQFF. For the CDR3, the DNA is TGTGCCAGCAGCTTCCCGGGCGGGAACCACAATGAGCAGTTCTTC.

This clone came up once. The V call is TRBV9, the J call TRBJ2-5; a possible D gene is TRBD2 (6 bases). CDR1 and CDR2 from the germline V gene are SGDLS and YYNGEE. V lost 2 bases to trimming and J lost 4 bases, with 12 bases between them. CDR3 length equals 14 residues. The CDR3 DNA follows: TGTGCCAGCAGCGTCTCCGGGCGGGGAGAGACCCAGTACTTC. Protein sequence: CASSVSGRGETQYF.

The CDR3 coding sequence is TGTGCCAGCAGCCAACAGACAGACTATGGCTACACCTTC. Protein product: CASSQQTDYGYTF. The genes are TRBV7-9 and TRBJ1-2; D may be TRBD1 (5 bases). CDR3 length: 13 amino acids. In germline, CDR1 is SEHNR, CDR2 FQNEAQ (reference sequence). Trimming cost V 5 bases and J 3 bases, with 10 bases left between them.

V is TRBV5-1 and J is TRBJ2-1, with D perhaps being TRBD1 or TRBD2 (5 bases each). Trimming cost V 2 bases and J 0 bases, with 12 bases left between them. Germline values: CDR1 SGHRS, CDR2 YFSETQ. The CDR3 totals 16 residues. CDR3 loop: CASSLGPGSSYNEQFF. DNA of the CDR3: TGCGCCAGCAGCTTAGGGCCAGGGAGCTCCTACAATGAGCAGTTCTTC.

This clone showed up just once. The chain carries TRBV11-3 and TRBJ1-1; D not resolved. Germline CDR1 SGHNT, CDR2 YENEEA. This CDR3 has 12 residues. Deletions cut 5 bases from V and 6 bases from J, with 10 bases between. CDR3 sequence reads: CASSPDRAEAFF. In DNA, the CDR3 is TGTGCCAGCAGCCCTGACCGGGCTGAAGCTTTCTTT.

CDR3: CATSLTGDYGYTF. Here the CDR3 DNA reads TGTGCCACCTCGCTTACAGGGGACTATGGCTACACCTTC. The chain links TRBV24-1 to TRBJ1-2, with 7 positions matching TRBD1. This CDR3 has 13 amino acids. With V trimmed by 9 bases and J by 3 bases, 6 bases remained unmatched. CDR1 and CDR2 (germline): KGHDR, SFDVKD.

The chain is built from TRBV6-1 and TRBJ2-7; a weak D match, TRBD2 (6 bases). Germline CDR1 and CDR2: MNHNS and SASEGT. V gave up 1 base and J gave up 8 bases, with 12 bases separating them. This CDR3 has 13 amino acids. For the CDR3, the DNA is TGTGCCAGCAGTGAAGTGGGGGGACTCAAGCAGTACTTC. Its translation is CASSEVGGLKQYF.

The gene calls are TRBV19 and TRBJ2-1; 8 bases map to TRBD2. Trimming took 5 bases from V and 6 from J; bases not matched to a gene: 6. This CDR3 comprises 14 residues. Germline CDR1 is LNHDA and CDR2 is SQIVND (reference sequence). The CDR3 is CASSVAGLGNEQFF. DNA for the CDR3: TGTGCCAGTAGTGTAGCGGGGTTGGGCAATGAGCAGTTCTTC.

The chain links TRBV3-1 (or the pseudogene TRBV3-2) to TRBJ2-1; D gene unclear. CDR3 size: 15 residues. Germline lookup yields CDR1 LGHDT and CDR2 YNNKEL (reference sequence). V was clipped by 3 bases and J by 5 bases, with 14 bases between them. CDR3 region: CASSQGDRVHNEQFF. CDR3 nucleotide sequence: TGTGCCAGCAGCCAGGGCGACCGGGTACACAATGAGCAGTTCTTC.

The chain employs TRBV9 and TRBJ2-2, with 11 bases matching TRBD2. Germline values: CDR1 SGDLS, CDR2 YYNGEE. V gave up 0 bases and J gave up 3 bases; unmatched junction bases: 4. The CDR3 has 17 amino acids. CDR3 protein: CASSVELAGEDTGELFF. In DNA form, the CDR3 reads TGTGCCAGCAGCGTAGAACTAGCGGGGGAGGACACCGGGGAGCTGTTTTTT.

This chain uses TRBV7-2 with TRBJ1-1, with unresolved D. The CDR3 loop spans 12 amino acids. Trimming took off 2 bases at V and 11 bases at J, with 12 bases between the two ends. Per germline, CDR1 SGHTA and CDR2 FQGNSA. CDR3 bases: TGTGCCAGCAGCTTATTTACGGGTTGGGCTTTCTTT. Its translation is CASSLFTGWAFF.

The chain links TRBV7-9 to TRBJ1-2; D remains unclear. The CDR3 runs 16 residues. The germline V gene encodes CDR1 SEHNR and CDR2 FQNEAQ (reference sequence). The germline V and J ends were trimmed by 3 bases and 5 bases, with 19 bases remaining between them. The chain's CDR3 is CASSFALSIPGYGYTF. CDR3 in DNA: TGTGCCAGCAGCTTTGCTCTCTCTATTCCCGGATATGGCTACACCTTC. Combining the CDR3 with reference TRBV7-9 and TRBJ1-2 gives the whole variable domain DTGVSQNPRHKITKRGQNVTFRCDPISEHNRLYWYRQTLGQGPEFLTYFQNEAQLEKSRLLSDRFSAERPKGSFSTLEIQRTEQGDSAMYLCASSFALSIPGYGYTFGSGTRLTVV.

The CDR3 region is CASIGAGKRTEAFF. CDR3 sequence (DNA): TGTGCCAGTATTGGGGCCGGCAAGCGGACTGAAGCTTTCTTT. This chain connects TRBV19 to TRBJ1-1; D perhaps matches TRBD1 (5 bases). Trimming took off 7 bases at V and 5 bases at J, with 17 bases between the two ends. Germline lookup yields CDR1 LNHDA and CDR2 SQIVND (reference sequence). This CDR3 comprises 14 residues.